The rows below give T cell receptor beta chains drawn from one sample of a study of PD-1 blockade in mismatch repair-deficient tumors. The assay was immunoSEQ multiplex PCR, and TCRdb's table has in-frame clones only and misses some. This sample has some 85,000 clones, with 65% to 85% found just once. The sample here was peripheral blood, taken 44 weeks after starting pembrolizumab. Receptors were obtained from an adult with mismatch repair-deficient cancer. Each CDR3 is given with its conserved first and last residue. D genes are given only for firm matches. Part of the rows lack a size; the others show once, few, many or a class for expanded clones.

clone_size	v_call	d_call	j_call	cdr3_length	cdr3_nt	cdr3_aa
once	TRBV11-2	.	TRBJ1-5	17	TGTGCCAGCAGCCCCGGGAAGGGTTTCTATAGCAATCAGCCCCAGCATTTT	CASSPGKGFYSNQPQHF
.	TRBV6-4	.	TRBJ2-7	17	TGTGCCACCAAGTGGGTTATGGACCGCTCCGTGTTGTACGAGCAGTACTTC	CATKWVMDRSVLYEQYF
.	TRBV12-5	TRBD1	TRBJ1-2	16	TGTGCTAGTGGTTTGGTACTCGGGACAGGGAACTATGGCTACACCTTC	CASGLVLGTGNYGYTF
.	TRBV15	.	TRBJ1-1	15	TGTGCCACCAGCAGCTTTCAGGGTTTGAACACTGAAGCTTTCTTT	CATSSFQGLNTEAFF
.	TRBV9	.	TRBJ2-7	13	TGTGCCAGCAGCGTAGGGACCAACTACGAGCAGTACTTC	CASSVGTNYEQYF
once	TRBV29-1	TRBD1	TRBJ2-2	13	TGCAGCGCGGGACAGGGGAGGGGCGGGGAGCTGTTTTTT	CSAGQGRGGELFF
.	TRBV7-9	TRBD1	TRBJ2-3	16	TGTGCCAGCAGCCCTCGGGACAGGGTATACACAGATACGCAGTATTTT	CASSPRDRVYTDTQYF
.	TRBV29-1	TRBD1	TRBJ1-2	13	TGCAGCGTTGAAACAGAGGGGGCCTATGGCTACACCTTC	CSVETEGAYGYTF
.	TRBV7-2	.	TRBJ1-2	12	TGTGCCAGTAGCTTAGGAGGTACTGGCTACACCTTC	CASSLGGTGYTF
.	TRBV20-1	.	TRBJ2-5	10	TGCAGTGCCGAAAAGGGGACCCAGTACTTC	CSAEKGTQYF
.	TRBV4-1	TRBD1	TRBJ2-7	16	TGCGCCAGCAGCCAGGAACCCGGGACAGGGGTGAGGGAGCAGTACTTC	CASSQEPGTGVREQYF
few	TRBV11-3	.	TRBJ1-1	12	TGTGCCAGCAGCTCGATGAACACTGAAGCTTTCTTT	CASSSMNTEAFF
.	TRBV9	TRBD1	TRBJ2-3	14	TGTGCCAGCAGCCCGTGGACAGGGACAGATACGCAGTATTTT	CASSPWTGTDTQYF
.	TRBV10-1	.	TRBJ2-1	14	TGCGCCAGCAGTGAGTCTGGGAGATACAATGAGCAGTTCTTC	CASSESGRYNEQFF
.	TRBV5-6	.	TRBJ1-3	12	TGTGCCAGCAGCTTTTTGACATCCCCTATCAATTTT	CASSFLTSPINF
.	TRBV11-3	.	TRBJ2-5	14	TGTGCCAGCAGCATCAGGACAGACAAAGAGACCCAGTACTTC	CASSIRTDKETQYF
.	TRBV15	.	TRBJ2-3	17	TGTGCCACCAGCAGACCATTGGGGCGGTTCTTCACAGATACGCAGTATTTT	CATSRPLGRFFTDTQYF
.	TRBV19	.	TRBJ2-1	16	TGTGCCAGTAGTATTCGGAGCGGAAGCTCCTACAATGAGCAGTTCTTC	CASSIRSGSSYNEQFF
.	TRBV11-3	.	TRBJ1-1	15	TGTGCCAGCAGCCCTGGAGGTATGGGGAACACTGAAGCTTTCTTT	CASSPGGMGNTEAFF
.	TRBV7-6	TRBD1	TRBJ2-7	14	TGTGCCAGCAGCTTATCTGGGCAGGGGGCCGAGCAGTACTTC	CASSLSGQGAEQYF
.	TRBV27	TRBD1	TRBJ2-5	15	TGTGCCAGCCGAGCCTCCGGGACAGGGGGAGAGACCCAGTACTTC	CASRASGTGGETQYF
.	TRBV7-3	.	TRBJ2-1	14	TGTGCCAGCAGCCCAGCAGCTCGGTATGGCGAGCAGTTCTTC	CASSPAARYGEQFF
.	TRBV27	.	TRBJ1-5	16	TGTGCCAGCAGTTTGCTGTCATCAGGGCACAATCAGCCCCAGCATTTT	CASSLLSSGHNQPQHF
.	TRBV11-3	.	TRBJ2-1	13	TGTGCCAGCAGCTTAGGGGCTTCACTAGCGCAGTTCTTC	CASSLGASLAQFF
.	TRBV7-2	.	TRBJ1-2	15	TGTGCCAGCAGCTCCCCTGCGGTGGGGAATTATGGCTACACCTTC	CASSSPAVGNYGYTF
.	TRBV11-2	TRBD1	TRBJ2-1	17	TGTGCCAGCAGCTTAGGGGGCCAGGGGGCACGCTACAATGAGCAGTTCTTC	CASSLGGQGARYNEQFF
.	TRBV7-2	.	TRBJ2-1	15	TGTGCCAGCAGCTTGGGCGGGGCCCAGTCAAATGAGCAGTTCTTC	CASSLGGAQSNEQFF
.	TRBV5-1	.	TRBJ2-7	17	TGCGCCAGCAGGCCGCGACTCGGGACAGCGGGAGCCTACGAGCAGTACTTC	CASRPRLGTAGAYEQYF
.	TRBV2	.	TRBJ2-1	16	TGTGCCAGCAGTCTCACGAGCGGAGGCCGCTACAATGAGCAGTTCTTC	CASSLTSGGRYNEQFF